Following are 27 T cell receptor beta chains from one sample sequenced in a study of cytomegalovirus exposure and HLA in healthy donors. The primer mix had 60 Vbeta and 13 Jbeta primers. Sequenced by immunoSEQ multiplex PCR; TCRdb stores in-frame clones only, minus some. This sample has roughly 190,000 clones, with almost 75% found just once. Material: PBMCs. The receptors come from a woman in her thirties in good health and CMV-seropositive.

The chain employs TRBV7-9 and TRBJ2-7; D may be TRBD1 (5 bases). The V gene's germline CDR1 is SEHNR and CDR2 FQNEAQ (reference sequence). Trimming removed 4 bases at V and 1 base at J, with 17 bases between. The CDR3 is made up of 16 amino acids. The CDR3 spells CASSSPPDTRSYEQYF. In DNA, the CDR3 is TGTGCCAGCAGCTCCCCCCCGGACACCCGGTCCTACGAGCAGTACTTC.

The chain employs TRBV27 and TRBJ1-6; D not certain. Trimming took 0 bases from V and 3 from J, leaving 15 bases between them. CDR1 and CDR2 (germline): MNHEY, SMNVEV (reference sequence). This CDR3 contains 18 residues. The CDR3 spells CASSLSSPTVDYNSPLHF. The CDR3 DNA follows: TGTGCCAGCAGTTTATCGTCCCCTACAGTGGACTATAATTCACCCCTCCACTTT.

The V gene is TRBV7-8, the J gene TRBJ2-3, with 11 nucleotides matching TRBD2. With V trimmed by 5 bases and J by 5 bases, 12 bases remained unmatched. The CDR3 consists of 17 residues. CDR1 and CDR2 (germline): SGHVS, FQNEAQ. The CDR3, as DNA: TGTGCCAGCAGCCCCCCGGATAGCGGGAGGGGGGGAGATACGCAGTATTTT. Its protein product is CASSPPDSGRGGDTQYF.

The chain combines TRBV19 with TRBJ2-2, with 7 nucleotides matching TRBD1. V lost 5 bases, J lost 5 bases, and 8 bases stayed unmatched. The CDR3 sequence is 15 residues long. From germline, CDR1 is LNHDA and CDR2 SQIVND (reference sequence). The CDR3 DNA sequence: TGTGCCAGTAGTTTTAAGGGGGCGCGGACCGGGGAGCTGTTTTTT. Amino acid sequence: CASSFKGARTGELFF.

This clone was detected a few times. This chain joins TRBV11-2 and TRBJ1-1; D gene unclear. V shed 2 bases and J shed 7 bases, with 8 bases lying between them. Germline V gene sequence: CDR1 SGHAT, CDR2 FQNNGV. CDR3 length equals 12 residues. CDR3: CASSLRGGEAFF. CDR3 sequence (DNA): TGTGCCAGCAGCTTACGGGGAGGTGAAGCTTTCTTT. Full variable domain (rest looked up from reference TRBV11-2 and TRBJ1-1): EAGVAQSPRYKIIEKRQSVAFWCNPISGHATLYWYQQILGQGPKLLIQFQNNGVVDDSQLPKDRFSAERLKGVDSTLKIQPAKLEDSAVYLCASSLRGGEAFFGQGTRLTVV.

The V and J genes are TRBV7-2 and TRBJ1-2; no definite D call. In germline, CDR1 is SGHTA, CDR2 FQGNSA. The CDR3 is made up of 12 amino acids. V was pared by 2 bases and J by 7 bases, with 8 bases between. The CDR3 region is CASSLPGFGYTF. In DNA, the CDR3 is TGTGCCAGCAGCTTACCCGGTTTTGGCTACACCTTC.

In this sample, this clone turned up a few times. The chain recombines TRBV6-6 with TRBJ2-5; possible D gene TRBD2, 6 bases. Gene TRBJ2-7 matches the end of the DNA better, so the J call may be wrong. CDR3 length equals 14 residues. The V gene's germline CDR1 is MNHNY and CDR2 SVGAGI (reference sequence). The CDR3 spells CASSHTGALYEQYF. The CDR3 DNA reads as TGTGCCAGCAGTCATACGGGAGCGCTGTACGAGCAGTACTTC.

The chain links TRBV10-2 to TRBJ1-1; possibly TRBD1 for D (5 bases). CDR1 is WSHSY, CDR2 SAAADI, per germline. CDR3 size: 14 residues. V gave up 3 bases and J gave up 5 bases, with 13 bases separating them. The CDR3 loop reads CASSEQQVGTEAFF. CDR3 coding DNA: TGCGCCAGCAGTGAACAACAGGTGGGGACTGAAGCTTTCTTT.

V gene TRBV28 combines with J gene TRBJ2-5; D might be TRBD1 (5 bases). Deletions cut 4 bases from V and 1 base from J, with 7 bases between. CDR1 MDHEN and CDR2 SYDVKM come from the germline V gene. The CDR3 covers 13 residues. The chain's CDR3 is CASSSDSQETQYF. The CDR3 DNA sequence: TGTGCCAGCAGTTCAGACAGCCAAGAGACCCAGTACTTC.

Regarding this clone: One end of the junction fails to match germline, which may point to a read error. The chain uses TRBV6-5 and TRBJ1-2, with 7 bases identical to TRBD1. The germline V gene has CDR1 MNHEY and CDR2 SVGAGI. The CDR3 covers 14 residues. CDR3 amino acids: CASSNSDRNYGYTF. CDR3 coding DNA: TGTGCCAGCAGTAACTCGGACAGGAACTATGGCTACACCTTC.

The rearrangement links TRBV5-1 to TRBJ2-1; D is unresolved. The germline V and J ends were trimmed by 0 bases and 9 bases, with 10 bases remaining between them. Germline CDR1 and CDR2: SGHRS and YFSETQ. The length of the CDR3 is 13 residues. CDR3 loop: CASSLVLGSEQFF. The CDR3 region has the DNA TGCGCCAGCAGCTTGGTATTGGGCAGTGAGCAGTTCTTC.

The gene calls are TRBV5-1 and TRBJ2-2; D gene uncertain. Germline V gene lookup returns CDR1 SGHRS and CDR2 YFSETQ. The V end lost 0 bases, the J end lost 6 bases, and 6 bases lay between the germline ends. The CDR3 length is 13 residues. The CDR3 here is CASSLAEAGELFF. The CDR3 DNA is TGCGCCAGCAGCTTGGCCGAGGCCGGGGAGCTGTTTTTT.

V is TRBV12-5 and J is TRBJ2-2, with 13 bases fitting TRBD2. This CDR3 contains 17 residues. The J segment lost 6 bases and the V segment lost 3 bases, leaving 7 bases of the junction unmatched. Germline lookup yields CDR1 LGHNT and CDR2 FRNRAP. CDR3 nucleotide sequence: TGTGCTAGTGGTTTCACTGGACTAGCGGGAGTAGCCGGGGAGCTGTTTTTT. Its translation is CASGFTGLAGVAGELFF. The whole variable domain, remainder taken from reference TRBV12-5 and TRBJ2-2, is DARVTQTPRHKVTEMGQEVTMRCQPILGHNTVFWYRQTMMQGLELLAYFRNRAPLDDSGMPKDRFSAEMPDATLATLKIQPSEPRDSAVYFCASGFTGLAGVAGELFFGEGSRLTVL.

This chain uses TRBV4-1 with TRBJ2-7; D gene uncertain. The CDR3 consists of 14 residues. Trimming stripped 1 base from V and 0 bases from J, with 7 bases between. Germline-derived CDR1 and CDR2 are MGHRA and YSYEKL. The DNA of the CDR3 is TGCGCCAGCAGCCAAGGACATCCCTCCTACGAGCAGTACTTC. Protein product: CASSQGHPSYEQYF.

The chain combines TRBV28 with TRBJ2-5; no reliable D call. Deletions cut 5 bases from V and 2 bases from J, with 6 bases between. Per germline, CDR1 MDHEN and CDR2 SYDVKM. The CDR3 runs 12 residues. Here the CDR3 DNA reads TGTGCCAGCAGTAGCAGGCAAGAGACCCAGTACTTC. Its translation: CASSSRQETQYF.

This chain uses TRBV19 with TRBJ2-1; 10 bases are a match to TRBD2. The V segment lost 2 bases and the J segment 9 bases; nucleotides outside the gene matches: 7. Looked up from germline, CDR1 is LNHDA and CDR2 is SQIVND (reference sequence). This CDR3 comprises 15 residues. The CDR3 DNA follows: TGTGCCAGTAGTATAATGAGACTAGCGGGTGTTGAGCAGTTCTTC. It translates to CASSIMRLAGVEQFF.

V is TRBV7-6 and J is TRBJ2-7, with D unresolved. The CDR3 extends over 14 amino acids. From germline, CDR1 is SGHVS and CDR2 FNYEAQ. The V end lost 1 base, the J end lost 1 base, and 8 bases lay between the germline ends. The CDR3, as DNA: TGTGCCAGCAGCTTAGTCCCAGGATCCTACGAGCAGTACTTC. Amino acid sequence: CASSLVPGSYEQYF.

V is TRBV27 and J is TRBJ1-1, with unresolved D. The CDR3 runs to 14 residues. Germline V gene sequence: CDR1 MNHEY, CDR2 SMNVEV (reference sequence). Trimming took 3 bases from V and 1 from J, leaving 9 bases between them. The CDR3 spells CASSLVRKNTEAFF. The CDR3 DNA reads TGTGCCAGCAGTTTGGTCAGGAAGAACACTGAAGCTTTCTTT.

This clone was seen a handful of times. The genes are TRBV28 and TRBJ2-1; D is perhaps TRBD2 (5 bases). V dropped 10 bases and J dropped 8 bases, with 18 bases sitting between them. This CDR3 spans 13 amino acids. CDR1 MDHEN and CDR2 SYDVKM come from the germline V gene. CDR3 loop: CATSSLSRDEQFF. The CDR3 DNA reads as TGTGCCACCAGCAGTTTGTCGCGGGATGAGCAGTTCTTC.

This clone came up a few times. The chain joins TRBV19 to TRBJ2-1; a possible D gene is TRBD2 (5 bases). Germline-derived CDR1 and CDR2 are LNHDA and SQIVND (reference sequence). This CDR3 spans 12 amino acids. The V and J ends lost 2 bases and 8 bases respectively, with 7 bases between them. CDR3 nucleotide sequence: TGTGCCAGTAGTATACGGCGGGATGAGCAGTTCTTC. Translation gives CASSIRRDEQFF. Combining the CDR3 with reference TRBV19 and TRBJ2-1 gives the whole variable domain DGGITQSPKYLFRKEGQNVTLSCEQNLNHDAMYWYRQDPGQGLRLIYYSQIVNDFQKGDIAEGYSVSREKKESFPLTVTSAQKNPTAFYLCASSIRRDEQFFGPGTRLTVL.

The chain uses TRBV19 and TRBJ1-5; TRBD1 matches 9 bases. V lost 5 bases to trimming and J lost 7 bases; unmatched junction nucleotides: 15. Germline lookup yields CDR1 LNHDA and CDR2 SQIVND (reference sequence). CDR3 length equals 17 residues. Here the CDR3 reads CASSSHIRDRAGQPQHF. CDR3 nucleotides: TGTGCCAGTAGTTCCCACATCCGGGACAGGGCCGGCCAGCCCCAGCATTTT.

Notes on this clone: Other DNA sequences in this sample translate to the same CDR3. The CDR3 sequence: CASLNRGSPGELFF. CDR3 sequence (DNA): TGTGCCAGTTTAAACCGAGGGTCCCCCGGGGAGCTGTTTTTT. The V and J genes are TRBV18 and TRBJ2-2, with D possibly matching TRBD2 (5 bases). The V gene lost 9 bases and the J gene lost 6 bases, with 17 bases spanning the gap. Per the germline V gene, CDR1 is KGHSH and CDR2 is LQKENI. The CDR3 is 14 residues long.

As to this clone: The sample has other DNA sequences that encode this CDR3 too. This sequence joins TRBV4-1 and TRBJ2-4, with 12 bases aligning to TRBD1. This CDR3 comprises 20 residues. Trimming cost V 4 bases and J 8 bases; bases outside gene matches: 21. The germline gives CDR1 MGHRA, CDR2 YSYEKL. CDR3: CASSPSPGQGAGGPLDIQYF. As DNA, the CDR3 is TGCGCCAGCAGCCCTTCCCCGGGACAGGGGGCAGGAGGGCCTTTGGACATTCAGTACTTC.

Notes on this clone: At one boundary the junction diverges from the germline segment, which might be a read error. The chain couples TRBV7-9 to TRBJ1-1; 7 bases agree with TRBD1. Germline CDR1 and CDR2: SEHNR and FQNEAQ (reference sequence). This CDR3 region has 16 residues. For the CDR3, the DNA is TGTTCCAGCAGCTTAGGGCACAGGGGCAAGAACACTGAAGCTTTCTTT. Protein sequence: CSSSLGHRGKNTEAFF.

On this clone: Other nucleotide sequences in the sample specify the same CDR3. The rearrangement uses TRBV15 and TRBJ2-3, with D uncertain. Germline V CDR1 and CDR2: LNHNV, YYDKDF (reference sequence). Trimming cost V 0 bases and J 2 bases, with 9 bases left between them. The CDR3 extends over 15 amino acids. The CDR3 DNA reads TGTGCCACCAGCAGAGATAGGAGAGACACAGATACGCAGTATTTT. The encoded protein is CATSRDRRDTDTQYF.

This chain connects TRBV19 to TRBJ1-1; D perhaps matches TRBD1 (5 bases). The germline CDR1 and CDR2 sequences are LNHDA and SQIVND (reference sequence). Trimming pared 3 bases from V and 10 bases from J, leaving 15 bases between. CDR3 size: 13 residues. The DNA for the CDR3 is TGTGCCAGTAGTATCGCCTGGGGCGCGTCAGCTTTCTTT. Its protein product is CASSIAWGASAFF.

The V gene is TRBV6-5, the J gene TRBJ1-1, with D maybe TRBD1 (6 bases). Trimming shortened V by 6 bases and J by 4 bases, and 15 bases separated the two germline ends. This CDR3 is built from 14 residues. CDR1 is MNHEY and CDR2 is SVGAGI in the germline V gene. CDR3 in DNA: TGTGCCAGCAGCACGGTCGTCAGGGGCACTGAAGCTTTCTTT. Translation gives CASSTVVRGTEAFF.